This T cell receptor beta chain was retrieved from a study of CD4 T cells in relation to SARS-CoV-2 and coronaviruses. In the study overall: ViraFEST: approximately 10-day antigen culture of PBMCs, then TCR beta CDR3 sequencing. Controls used an HIV-1 Nef peptide pool or no peptide.

The germline CDR1 and CDR2 sequences are SGHDN and FVKESK. The CDR3 loop spans 16 amino acids. The germline V and J ends were trimmed by 1 base and 2 bases, with 14 bases remaining between them. Profiled with immunoSEQ multiplex PCR; TCRdb holds only in-frame clones, not every one. The table shows roughly 19,000 clones, with about 80% occurring only once. This clone has just a few counts. The antigen remains undetermined. CD4+ T cells from unexposed donors were obtained before the COVID-19 pandemic (2011-2018). Isolation of CD4+ T cells took place after 10 days in culture. Testing used SARS-CoV-2 S/N and four cold-coronavirus spikes on unexposed-donor CD4+ T cells, cells permitting.

The TCR comes from a human donor in good health. The rearrangement joins TRBV14 to TRBJ1-2; D gene uncertain. The sequenced sample was CD4+ T cells from PBMCs, cultured in vitro. CDR3 loop: CASSQALDGINYGYTF. The CDR3, as DNA: TGTGCCAGCAGCCAAGCTCTTGACGGAATCAACTATGGCTACACCTTC.